This T cell receptor beta chain was found in a study of T cells in Graves' hyperthyroidism and ophthalmopathy. Study-wide findings and caveats: Ophthalmopathy cases were set apart from stable hyperthyroidism by a 13 V-J model.

It was RNA transcripts that yielded the amplified TCR beta CDR3 regions. The HTBI primer set drove a first-round RT-PCR of the TCR CDR3. TCRdb re-called the multiplex PCR reads with MiXCR, one entry per CDR3 protein. The sample lists around 720,000 distinct CDR3 sequences; around a third were seen once. Graves' hyperthyroidism is called stable when ophthalmopathy does not progress within 18 months. Per the germline V gene, CDR1 is SGHVS and CDR2 is FNYEAQ. The length of the CDR3 is 14 residues. V was trimmed by 5 bases and J by 1 base, leaving 10 bases between them. This clonotype was counted a few times. Its antigen is still unknown.

This receptor was identified in a woman in her thirties or forties with Graves' hyperthyroidism. Sequenced input: blood. This sequence joins TRBV7-6 and TRBJ2-3, with D possibly being TRBD2 (5 bases). CDR3 in DNA: TGTGCCAGCAGCCACACGAGGGGCACAGATACGCAGTATTTT. Its protein is CASSHTRGTDTQYF.